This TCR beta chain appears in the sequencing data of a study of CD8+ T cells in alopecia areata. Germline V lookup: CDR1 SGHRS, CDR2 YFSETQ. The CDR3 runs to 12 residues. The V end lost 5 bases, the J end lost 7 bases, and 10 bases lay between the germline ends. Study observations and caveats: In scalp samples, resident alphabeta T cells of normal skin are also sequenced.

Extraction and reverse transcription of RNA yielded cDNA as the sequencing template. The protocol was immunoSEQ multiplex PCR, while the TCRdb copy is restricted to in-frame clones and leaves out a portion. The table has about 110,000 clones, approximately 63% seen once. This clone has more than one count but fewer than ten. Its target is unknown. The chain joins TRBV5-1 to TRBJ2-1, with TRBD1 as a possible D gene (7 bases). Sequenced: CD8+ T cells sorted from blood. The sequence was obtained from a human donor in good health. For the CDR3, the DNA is TGCGCCAGCAGGTCAGGGGGGAATGAGCAGTTCTTC. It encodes CASRSGGNEQFF.